This T cell receptor beta chain was recorded in a study of shared clonotypes between healthy human individuals. General observations from the study: In a few donors, around 5% of naive CD4 clonotypes appeared in common.

With regard to this clone: Its target is unknown.

Over several immunoSEQ plates, each subset's genomic DNA was distributed in even portions. Data came from immunoSEQ multiplex PCR; TCRdb stores just in-frame clones and leaves some out. This repertoire shows around 2.1 million clones, nearly 97% found once; its top ten account for more than 0.1%. CDR3 length: 13 residues. Between the trimmed V and J ends, which lost 5 bases and 6 bases, there was a span of 14 bases. CDR1 is KGHSH, CDR2 LQKENI, per germline. The source is a man aged 18 to 30 in good health. Specimen: naive CD4+ T cells sorted from blood. Documented subset: CD45RA+ positively selected. This chain connects TRBV18 to TRBJ2-7; D is possibly TRBD2 (6 bases). The CDR3 DNA is TGTGCCAGCTCATACCTAGAGGGAGGCGAGCAGTACTTC. It is translated as CASSYLEGGEQYF. Filled out from reference TRBV18 and TRBJ2-7, the complete variable domain reads NAGVMQNPRHLVRRRGQEARLRCSPMKGHSHVYWYRQLPEEGLKFMVYLQKENIIDESGMPKERFSAEFPKEGPSILRIQQVVRGDSAAYFCASSYLEGGEQYFGPGTRLTVT.